This TCR beta chain was captured in a study of T cell responses to AZD1222 COVID-19 vaccine (dated by TCRdb to the early 2020s). General notes on the study: A total of over 230 trial participants underwent TCR sequencing, of whom roughly 210 had received two doses of AZD1222 and about 25 had received two doses of the MenACWY control vaccine. Trial participants were enrolled into age subgroups of 18-55, 56-69 and 70-plus years, which contained around 150, 28 and 57 TCR-sequenced participants, respectively. Broader findings and caveats from the paper: Participants were mostly white British and included more females than males, and it was suggested by the authors that clonal diversity may have been underestimated. Nearly half of unique spike-specific TCRs reportedly recognized epitopes outside regions mutated in the B.1.351 and B.1.1.7 variants. Conclusions about previously exposed vaccinees were limited because only six or seven AZD1222 recipients were SARS-CoV-2 seropositive at baseline. Because no samples from the day 14 peak response were available, repertoires could be characterized only after the peak T cell response. Vaccine-associated CD4 TCRs spanned the whole spike protein, with dominant responses in regions 160-218 and 743-854. A significant rise in spike-specific TCR breadth and depth was observed after two AZD1222 doses relative to day 0 and relative to MenACWY recipients. In the small 56-69-year group, the increase in depth fell short of significance, most likely because of low power.

The germline V gene specifies SGHRS as CDR1 and YFSETQ as CDR2. At the junction V is shortened by 0 bases and J by 3 bases, with 9 bases in between. The CDR3 measures 14 amino acids from cysteine to phenylalanine. The entry retains the CDR3 DNA only, 42 bases that are in frame from base 1. This sample's time point label indicates: about 28 days (+/-7) after the second vaccine dose. Because spike-specific TCR depth and breadth did not differ between the two schedules, AZD1222 recipients who got a second dose at roughly 4 weeks were pooled with those who got a second dose at roughly 12 weeks. Samples from vaccinated people were obtained from the UK trials COV001 and COV002, which included a single-blind randomized controlled phase 2/3 trial of AZD1222 (ChAdOx1 nCoV-19) in healthy adults. Trial participant PBMC samples were collected at day 0 and day 28 after the second dose for TCRbeta chain sequencing.

On this clone itself: The antigen this receptor binds is unknown. Within one base of it there is no much larger clone, and no base qualities were kept. Additional DNA sequences in this sample encode the identical CDR3.

The CDR3 regions of human TCRbeta chains were subjected to immunosequencing. The study's processing was this. Repertoire TCRs were matched against a reference library of SARS-CoV-2-specific TCRs generated with the MIRA antigen-specificity platform. Breadth was defined as the fraction of unique TCRs that were SARS-CoV-2-associated, and depth was defined as the fraction of total T cells that were SARS-CoV-2-associated. Using the MIRA data, each spike-specific TCR was assigned both to the spike region to which the TCR was reactive and to a CD4 or CD8 class. Log10-transformed breadth and depth values were compared by one-way ANOVA with Sidak's multiple comparisons tests. The table comes from immuneACCESS by way of TCRdb, which keeps in-frame sequences with V and J called. Part of the clones is missing from these tables; in studies checked, under half for an unresolved V gene and the rest for unknown reasons. Clonal size and the V and J genes are those of that table, whereas D and trimming came from the DNA. This sample lists about 130,000 clones; roughly 85% were detected once. The ten largest clones add up to approximately 4.7% of the sample.

This clonotype was obtained from an adult who received the AZD1222 COVID-19 vaccine. The chain was built from TRBV5-1 and TRBJ1-1; tentative D gene TRBD1, with 5 bases matching. Material: peripheral blood, obtained 28 days after the second AZD1222 dose. The sequenced DNA is TGCGCCAGCAGCTTGGGGGACGGGTACACTGAAGCTTTCTTT. Its protein reads: CASSLGDGYTEAFF.